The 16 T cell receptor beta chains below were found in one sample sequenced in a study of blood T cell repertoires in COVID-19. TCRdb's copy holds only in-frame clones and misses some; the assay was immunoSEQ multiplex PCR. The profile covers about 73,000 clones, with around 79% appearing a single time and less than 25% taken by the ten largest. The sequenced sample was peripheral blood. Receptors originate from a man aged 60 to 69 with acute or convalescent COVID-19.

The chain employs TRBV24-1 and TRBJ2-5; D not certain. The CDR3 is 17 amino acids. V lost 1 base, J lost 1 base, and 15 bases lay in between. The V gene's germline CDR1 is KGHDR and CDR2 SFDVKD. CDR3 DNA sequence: TGTGCCACCAGTGATTTAAGAGTCCGACTTTTCCAAGAGACCCAGTACTTC. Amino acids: CATSDLRVRLFQETQYF.

The CDR3 reads CASSLLAGTDTQYF. CDR3 in DNA: TGTGCCAGCAGTTTACTAGCGGGCACAGATACGCAGTATTTT. This rearrangement joins TRBV6-2 or TRBV6-3 to TRBJ2-3; TRBD2 matches 8 bases. Per the germline V gene, CDR1 is MNHEY and CDR2 is SVGEGT. The J segment lost 1 base and the V segment lost 4 bases, leaving 1 base of the junction unmatched. This CDR3 spans 14 amino acids.

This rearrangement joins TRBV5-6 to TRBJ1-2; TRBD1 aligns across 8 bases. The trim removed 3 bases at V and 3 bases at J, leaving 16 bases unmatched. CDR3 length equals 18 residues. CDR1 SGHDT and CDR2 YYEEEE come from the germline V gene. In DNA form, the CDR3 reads TGTGCCAGCAGCTACCGGGCGGCAGGGGGCGAAGAAGACTATGGCTACACCTTC. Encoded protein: CASSYRAAGGEEDYGYTF.

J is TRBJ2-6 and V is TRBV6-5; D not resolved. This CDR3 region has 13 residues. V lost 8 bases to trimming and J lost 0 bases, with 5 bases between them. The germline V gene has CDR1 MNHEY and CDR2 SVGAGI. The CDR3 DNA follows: TGTGCCAGCGGAGTCTCTGGGGCCAACGTCCTGACTTTC. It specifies CASGVSGANVLTF.

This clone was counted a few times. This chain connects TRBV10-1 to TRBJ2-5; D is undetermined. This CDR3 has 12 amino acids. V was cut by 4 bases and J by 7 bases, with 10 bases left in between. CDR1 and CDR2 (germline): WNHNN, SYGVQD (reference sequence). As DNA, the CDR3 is TGCGCCAGCAGTGCAAATTCGGGGACCCAGTACTTC. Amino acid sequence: CASSANSGTQYF.

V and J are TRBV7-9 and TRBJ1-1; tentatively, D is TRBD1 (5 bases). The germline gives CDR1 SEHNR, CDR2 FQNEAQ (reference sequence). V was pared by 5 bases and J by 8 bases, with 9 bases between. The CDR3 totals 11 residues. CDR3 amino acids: CASSPSGEAFF. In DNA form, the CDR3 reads TGTGCCAGCAGCCCGTCAGGGGAAGCTTTCTTT.

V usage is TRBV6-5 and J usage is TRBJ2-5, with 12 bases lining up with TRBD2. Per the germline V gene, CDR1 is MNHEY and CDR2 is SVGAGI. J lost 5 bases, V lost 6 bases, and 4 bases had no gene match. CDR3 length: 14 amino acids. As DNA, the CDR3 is TGTGCCAGCAGGACTAGCGGGGGTTGGGAGACCCAGTACTTC. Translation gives CASRTSGGWETQYF.

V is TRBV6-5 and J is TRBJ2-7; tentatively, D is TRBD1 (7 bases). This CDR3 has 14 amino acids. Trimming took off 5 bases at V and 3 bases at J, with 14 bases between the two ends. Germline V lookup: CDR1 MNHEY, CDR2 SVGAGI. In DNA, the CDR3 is TGTGCCAGCAGTACCCGACAGGGAGGCTACGAGCAGTACGTC. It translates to CASSTRQGGYEQYV.

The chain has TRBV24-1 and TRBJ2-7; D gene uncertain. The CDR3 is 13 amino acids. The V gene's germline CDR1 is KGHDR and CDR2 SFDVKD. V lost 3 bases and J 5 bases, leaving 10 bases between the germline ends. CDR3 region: CATSDRLSDEQYF. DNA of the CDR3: TGTGCCACCAGTGATCGGCTAAGCGACGAGCAGTACTTC.

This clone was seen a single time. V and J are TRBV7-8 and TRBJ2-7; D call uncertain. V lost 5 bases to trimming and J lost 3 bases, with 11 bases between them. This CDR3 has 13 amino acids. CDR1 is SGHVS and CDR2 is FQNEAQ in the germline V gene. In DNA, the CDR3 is TGTGCCAGCAGCCGATCCCAATTCTACGAGCAGTACGTC. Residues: CASSRSQFYEQYV.

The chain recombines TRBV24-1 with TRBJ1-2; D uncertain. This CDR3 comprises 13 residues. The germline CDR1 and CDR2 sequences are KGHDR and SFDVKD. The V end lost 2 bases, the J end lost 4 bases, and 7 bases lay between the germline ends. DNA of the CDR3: TGTGCCACCAGTGATTCGGGGATCTATGGCTACACCTTC. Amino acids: CATSDSGIYGYTF.

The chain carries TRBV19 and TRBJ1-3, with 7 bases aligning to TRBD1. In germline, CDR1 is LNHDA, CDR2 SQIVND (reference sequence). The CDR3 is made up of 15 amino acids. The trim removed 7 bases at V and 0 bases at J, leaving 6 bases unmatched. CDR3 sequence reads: CASTEGADSGNTIYF. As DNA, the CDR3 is TGTGCCAGTACCGAGGGGGCAGACTCTGGAAACACCATATATTTT.

DNA of the CDR3: TGTGCCTGGAGCTTCGGGGGAAACACTGAAGCTTTCTTT. Translating it yields CAWSFGGNTEAFF. The rearrangement uses TRBV30 and TRBJ1-1; D possibly corresponds to TRBD1 (5 bases). The CDR3 sequence is 13 residues long. The germline V and J ends were trimmed by 3 bases and 2 bases, with 10 bases remaining between them. Looked up from germline, CDR1 is GTSNPN and CDR2 is SVGIG (reference sequence).

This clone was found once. The CDR3 region has the DNA TGTGCTAGTGGTTTGGTACGAGGTAGCGGGGTTAACCAAGAGACCCAGTACTTC. Translation: CASGLVRGSGVNQETQYF. This rearrangement joins TRBV12-5 to TRBJ2-5; 8 nucleotides align to TRBD2. The CDR3 is made up of 18 amino acids. Germline CDR1 LGHNT, CDR2 FRNRAP. V was clipped by 0 bases and J by 0 bases; unmatched bases: 9.

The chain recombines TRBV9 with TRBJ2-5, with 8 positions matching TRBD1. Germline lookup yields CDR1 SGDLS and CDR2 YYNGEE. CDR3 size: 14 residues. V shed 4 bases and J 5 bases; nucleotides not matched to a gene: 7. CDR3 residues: CASSYSGGRETQYF. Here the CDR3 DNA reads TGTGCCAGCAGCTACTCAGGGGGCCGGGAGACCCAGTACTTC.

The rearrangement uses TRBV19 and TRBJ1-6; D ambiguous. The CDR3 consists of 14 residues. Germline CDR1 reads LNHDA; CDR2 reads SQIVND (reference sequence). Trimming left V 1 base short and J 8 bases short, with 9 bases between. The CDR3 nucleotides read TGTGCCAGTAGTATAGGTGGCGAGGATTCACCCCTCCACTTT. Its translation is CASSIGGEDSPLHF.